The 15 T cell receptor beta chains in this list originate from one sample, sequenced in a study of T cell responses to AZD1222 COVID-19 vaccine. The data were produced by immunoSEQ multiplex PCR, yet TCRdb's version contains in-frame clones alone and is incomplete. This table holds 54,000 or so clones, approximately 88% found once. The sample was peripheral blood, taken on day 0 of AZD1222 vaccination. These receptors were taken from an adult in good health.

V usage is TRBV19 and J usage is TRBJ1-5; D possibly corresponds to TRBD1 (5 bases). Trimming shortened V by 1 base and J by 2 bases, and 12 bases separated the two germline ends. From germline, CDR1 is LNHDA and CDR2 SQIVND (reference sequence). The CDR3 contains 16 residues. This chain's CDR3 is CASSIGVQGGNQPQHF. In nucleotides, the CDR3 is TGTGCCAGTAGTATAGGGGTCCAGGGCGGCAATCAGCCCCAGCATTTT. Using reference TRBV19 and TRBJ1-5 for the parts outside the CDR3, the full variable domain is DGGITQSPKYLFRKEGQNVTLSCEQNLNHDAMYWYRQDPGQGLRLIYYSQIVNDFQKGDIAEGYSVSREKKESFPLTVTSAQKNPTAFYLCASSIGVQGGNQPQHFGDGTRLSIL.

The V and J genes are TRBV4-1 and TRBJ1-5; D is unclear. There are 15 residues in the CDR3. CDR1 and CDR2 (germline): MGHRA, YSYEKL. V dropped 2 bases and J dropped 4 bases, with 12 bases sitting between them. CDR3: CASSQRADGNQPQHF. CDR3 DNA sequence: TGCGCCAGCAGCCAAAGGGCCGATGGGAATCAGCCCCAGCATTTT.

The count of this clone is one. V and J are TRBV30 and TRBJ1-1; TRBD1 is a possible D gene (5 bases). The CDR3 totals 13 residues. The ends were cut back, 2 bases at V and 3 bases at J, with 10 bases in the middle. Per germline, CDR1 GTSNPN and CDR2 SVGIG (reference sequence). CDR3 sequence reads: CAWSRQSDTEAFF. The CDR3 DNA follows: TGTGCCTGGAGTAGACAGTCGGACACTGAAGCTTTCTTT.

The rearrangement links TRBV5-1 to TRBJ1-3; 8 nucleotides line up with TRBD1. Per the germline V gene, CDR1 is SGHRS and CDR2 is YFSETQ. The CDR3 is 16 residues long. V was pared by 3 bases and J by 1 base, with 6 bases of the junction left unmatched. The CDR3 DNA reads as TGCGCCAGCAGCTACGACAGGGGTCAGTCTGGAAACACCATATATTTT. Its translation: CASSYDRGQSGNTIYF. Variable domain in full (rest from reference TRBV5-1 and TRBJ1-3): KAGVTQTPRYLIKTRGQQVTLSCSPISGHRSVSWYQQTPGQGLQFLFEYFSETQRNKGNFPGRFSGRQFSNSRSEMNVSTLELGDSALYLCASSYDRGQSGNTIYFGEGSWLTVV.

The chain couples TRBV14 to TRBJ1-5, with unresolved D. This CDR3 comprises 13 residues. Per the germline V gene, CDR1 is SGHDN and CDR2 is FVKESK. V lost 0 bases, J lost 4 bases, and 4 bases lay in between. CDR3 sequence reads: CASSQDGNQPQHF. The CDR3 coding sequence is TGTGCCAGCAGCCAAGATGGTAATCAGCCCCAGCATTTT.

This clone was seen a handful of times. The chain is built from TRBV11-2 and TRBJ2-5; a possible D gene is TRBD2 (6 bases). Germline-derived CDR1 and CDR2 are SGHAT and FQNNGV. CDR3 length: 14 amino acids. V was clipped by 4 bases and J by 2 bases, with 11 bases between them. CDR3 bases: TGTGCCAGCAGCTCTTTGGGAGGACAAGAGACCCAGTACTTC. Its protein is CASSSLGGQETQYF.

This chain links TRBV3-1 (or the pseudogene TRBV3-2) with TRBJ2-7, with D uncertain. This CDR3 region has 12 residues. V shed 3 bases and J shed 0 bases, with 3 bases lying between them. Germline V gene sequence: CDR1 LGHDT, CDR2 YNNKEL (reference sequence). The DNA of the CDR3 is TGTGCCAGCAGCCAGAGCTCCTACGAGCAGTACTTC. This encodes CASSQSSYEQYF.

The CDR3 region is CASSQDLGQVGTEAFF. In nucleotides, the CDR3 is TGTGCCAGCAGCCAAGATCTGGGACAGGTGGGGACTGAAGCTTTCTTT. The gene calls are TRBV3-1 (or the pseudogene TRBV3-2) and TRBJ1-1, with 8 bases that match TRBD1. The CDR3 has 16 amino acids. In germline, CDR1 is LGHDT, CDR2 YNNKEL (reference sequence). Trimming at V came to 0 bases and at J to 5 bases, leaving 8 bases not matched to a gene.

The chain links TRBV11-3 to TRBJ1-1; possible D gene TRBD1, 6 bases. The CDR3 runs to 15 residues. Per the germline V gene, CDR1 is SGHNT and CDR2 is YENEEA. V was clipped by 1 base and J by 5 bases, with 14 bases between them. CDR3 residues: CASSLVPGAKTEAFF. CDR3 DNA sequence: TGTGCCAGCAGCTTAGTGCCGGGGGCGAAAACTGAAGCTTTCTTT.

This chain connects TRBV4-1 to TRBJ2-1; tentative D call: TRBD2 (6 bases). Per the germline V gene, CDR1 is MGHRA and CDR2 is YSYEKL. CDR3 size: 13 residues. Trimming left V 7 bases short and J 10 bases short, with 17 bases between. CDR3 DNA: TGCGCCAGCACCGCCTCCGGGGGTTTGGAGCAGTTCTTC. It is translated as CASTASGGLEQFF.

The rearrangement joins TRBV12-3 or TRBV12-4 to TRBJ1-5, with 7 bases aligning to TRBD1. There are 13 residues in the CDR3. J lost 4 bases, V lost 6 bases, and 3 bases had no gene match. The CDR3: CASRGTANQPQHF. In DNA form, the CDR3 reads TGTGCCAGCAGGGGGACAGCAAATCAGCCCCAGCATTTT.

This rearrangement joins TRBV9 to TRBJ2-2; D is perhaps TRBD2 (5 bases). Trimming removed 0 bases from V and 4 bases from J, with 10 bases in between. This CDR3 contains 15 residues. Germline-derived CDR1 and CDR2 are SGDLS and YYNGEE. The DNA of the CDR3 is TGTGCCAGCAGCGTAGATGGCCTAGCCACCGGGGAGCTGTTTTTT. Amino acid sequence: CASSVDGLATGELFF.

This chain links TRBV7-3 with TRBJ2-2; D uncertain. The ends were cut back, 2 bases at V and 4 bases at J, with 14 bases in the middle. Germline V gene sequence: CDR1 SGHTA, CDR2 FQGTGA. The length of the CDR3 is 16 residues. CDR3: CASSLQSTFGTGELFF. The CDR3 nucleotides are TGTGCCAGCAGCTTACAGTCGACCTTTGGCACCGGGGAGCTGTTTTTT.

The gene calls are TRBV6-5 and TRBJ1-5; tentatively, D is TRBD1 (5 bases). Germline CDR1 and CDR2: MNHEY and SVGAGI. V lost 6 bases and J 6 bases, leaving 12 bases between the germline ends. The CDR3 totals 13 residues. The CDR3 DNA reads as TGTGCCAGCAGACGGGACCGCGCTCAGCCCCAGCATTTT. Translating it yields CASRRDRAQPQHF.

This rearrangement joins TRBV19 to TRBJ2-1; a possible D gene is TRBD2 (6 bases). With 5 bases removed from V and 4 bases from J, the gap between germline ends came to 24 bases. Germline V CDR1 and CDR2: LNHDA, SQIVND (reference sequence). The CDR3 length is 18 residues. The chain's CDR3 is CASSLPRAGRVGYNEQFF. The CDR3 DNA reads as TGTGCCAGTAGTCTCCCCCGGGCGGGAAGAGTTGGGTACAATGAGCAGTTCTTC.